This T cell receptor (beta chain) stems from a study of blood T cell repertoires in COVID-19 (dated by TCRdb to 2020 to 2021). A note on the overall study: The collaborator samples originated in the United States, Italy and Spain and spanned the acute and convalescent phases of COVID-19. The prospective study material was composed of cDNA or gDNA derived from T cells, B-cell-depleted T cells, or PBMCs. Subjects who had been exposed to COVID-19, were actively infected with it, or had recovered from it provided the deeply sampled blood TCRbeta repertoires that made up the dataset. A freely available public database, intended as a resource for researchers studying the immune response to SARS-CoV-2, is where the repertoires were released. The samples were drawn from the first 160 participants of the ongoing ImmuneRACE study and from some 1,300 subjects provided by 6 global collaborators. Sample metadata almost always included a de-identified subject ID, COVID-19 status, age in years and sex. Where available, HLA class I and class II types were obtained from metadata supplied by the sample provider rather than from assay-based typing. Overall study results and their limits: The amount of clinical and demographic metadata varied by source and participant and was provided uncurated.

TCRbeta CDR3 regions were amplified from genomic DNA using the immunoSEQ Assay, a bias-controlled multiplex PCR. The paper's processing steps were these. Within the assay, amplification of reference gene primers was used to estimate how many nucleated cells each sample contained. Sequence reads were collapsed and filtered to measure the absolute abundance of every unique TCRbeta CDR3 rearrangement. For each sample, productive Simpson clonality was calculated by taking the square root of Simpson's diversity index across productive rearrangements. TCRdb's version of the immuneACCESS table is confined to in-frame rearrangements and falls short of the full clone set. An unresolved V gene accounts for under half of the shortfall where checked; the remainder is of unknown origin. D and trimming come from the DNA, and the V and J calls and clone size come from that table. The sample table contains over 250,000 clones; only one count was recorded for more than 75% of them. The top ten constitute 2% to 3% of the sample.

Collaborating institutions collected whole blood in K2EDTA tubes following their own protocols. For TCRbeta analysis, collaborator samples were shipped as frozen whole blood, as isolated PBMCs, or as DNA extracted from either sample type. Reading from cysteine to phenylalanine, the CDR3 counts 16 amino acids. The kept DNA is CDR3 alone, 48 bases in frame from the first base. The germline V gene (reference sequence) gives CDR1 as GTSNPN and CDR2 as SVGIG. V and J are trimmed by 3 bases and 2 bases, and the gene matches miss 8 bases of the junction. Comment on this clone: Its binding antigen is unknown. No base-level quality is on record; no much larger clone is a single base apart.

The sample comprised peripheral blood. The clonotype comes from a woman aged 45 to 65 with acute or convalescent COVID-19. The chain joins TRBV30 to TRBJ2-2; TRBD2 matches 8 bases in the middle. The sequenced DNA: TGTGCCTGGAGCCGGGAGGGGACTCCCAACACCGGGGAGCTGTTTTTT. It encodes CAWSREGTPNTGELFF. Full variable domain (CDR3 extended with the reference TRBV30 and TRBJ2-2 proteins): SQTIHQWPATLVQPVGSPLSLECTVEGTSNPNLYWYRQAAGRGLQLLFYSVGIGQISSEVPQNLSASRPQDRQFILSSKKLLLSDSGFYLCAWSREGTPNTGELFFGEGSRLTVL.